Presented here are 2 T cell receptor beta chains from one specimen sequenced in a study of Graves' ophthalmopathy and Graves' hyperthyroidism. RNA transcripts provided the template for amplifying TCR beta CDR3 regions. Second-round multiplex PCR came after first-round RT-PCR with HTBI primers. Via MiXCR, TCRdb re-called the multiplex PCR reads, giving one row per CDR3 protein. The data show about 420,000 distinct CDR3 sequences, around 21% seen once. Sequenced material: peripheral blood. The source of these receptors is a woman under 30 with stable Graves' hyperthyroidism.

This clonotype showed up many times. The V gene is TRBV19, the J gene TRBJ1-2; 9 bases are a match to TRBD1. From germline, CDR1 is LNHDA and CDR2 SQIVND (reference sequence). V dropped 6 bases and J dropped 3; count of bases not matched to a gene: 11. This CDR3 spans 16 amino acids. The CDR3 spells CASRPNRGRLDYGYTF. As DNA, the CDR3 is TGTGCCAGTAGGCCAAACAGGGGGCGCCTCGACTATGGCTACACCTTC.

This clonotype was seen repeatedly, ten times or more. This chain links TRBV7-8 with TRBJ2-7; D uncertain. The CDR3 is 16 residues long. The germline V gene encodes CDR1 SGHVS and CDR2 FQNEAQ. V lost 2 bases, J lost 5 bases, and 19 bases lay in between. CDR3 sequence reads: CASSLSGRNPDHEQYF. CDR3 bases: TGTGCCAGCAGCTTAAGTGGACGGAATCCGGACCACGAGCAGTACTTC. The variable domain in full, with the rest retrieved from reference TRBV7-8 and TRBJ2-7, is GAGVSQSPRYKVAKRGQDVALRCDPISGHVSLFWYQQALGQGPEFLTYFQNEAQLDKSGLPSDRFFAERPEGSVSTLKIQRTQQEDSAVYLCASSLSGRNPDHEQYFGPGTRLTVT.